Presented here are 9 T cell receptor beta chains from one specimen sequenced in a study of shared T cell receptors in the human thymus. Sequencing used immunoSEQ multiplex PCR; TCRdb keeps in-frame clones, though not all of them. This sample has hundreds of thousands of clones, with 80% to 90% found just once. In addition, the sample was reused for a study of human thymus T cells.

The sequencing sample was made of thymocytes. These receptor sequences come from a girl under two years old with a congenital heart defect.

The chain is built from TRBV6-1 and TRBJ2-7; 7 positions match TRBD1. The CDR3 contains 13 residues. Losses at the gene ends were 7 bases for V and 2 bases for J; bases not matched to a gene: 5. The germline CDR1 and CDR2 sequences are MNHNS and SASEGT. This chain's CDR3 is CASMAGGTYEQYF. The CDR3 coding sequence is TGTGCCAGCATGGCAGGGGGTACCTACGAGCAGTACTTC.

The chain couples TRBV7-6 to TRBJ1-4, with TRBD1 matching over 8 bases. Trimming cost V 5 bases and J 4 bases; bases outside gene matches: 6. This CDR3 contains 15 residues. Germline V CDR1 and CDR2: SGHVS, FNYEAQ. Here the CDR3 reads CASSPGTGFNEKLFF. The DNA for the CDR3 is TGTGCCAGCAGCCCAGGGACAGGCTTTAATGAAAAACTGTTTTTT.

This chain connects TRBV5-1 to TRBJ1-2; 10 nucleotides agree with TRBD1. V lost 3 bases, J lost 5 bases, and 4 bases stayed unmatched. This CDR3 comprises 14 residues. CDR1 and CDR2 from the germline V gene are SGHRS and YFSETQ. The CDR3 nucleotides are TGCGCCAGCAGCTCGGGACAGGGGTTATATGGCTACACCTTC. Amino acid sequence: CASSSGQGLYGYTF.

The chain is built from TRBV5-1 and TRBJ2-7; D possibly corresponds to TRBD2 (6 bases). Trimming took off 0 bases at V and 5 bases at J, with 18 bases between the two ends. Germline V gives CDR1 SGHRS, CDR2 YFSETQ. The CDR3 has 16 amino acids. The CDR3 region has the DNA TGCGCCAGCAGCTTGGCCTCGAGACTAGTGGTACACGAGCAGTACTTC. Its protein is CASSLASRLVVHEQYF.

The chain uses TRBV25-1 and TRBJ2-2; 9 bases are a match to TRBD1. In germline, CDR1 is MGHDK, CDR2 SYGVNS. The CDR3 covers 18 residues. V lost 2 bases, J lost 2 bases, and 9 bases stayed unmatched. In DNA form, the CDR3 reads TGTGCCAGCAGTGAAAACCCCAGACAGGGGGGCAACACCGGGGAGCTGTTTTTT. Amino acids: CASSENPRQGGNTGELFF. Together with reference TRBV25-1 and TRBJ2-2, the CDR3 gives the full variable domain: EADIYQTPRYLVIGTGKKITLECSQTMGHDKMYWYQQDPGMELHLIHYSYGVNSTEKGDLSSESTVSRIRTEHFPLTLESARPSHTSQYLCASSENPRQGGNTGELFFGEGSRLTVL.

The genes are TRBV20-1 and TRBJ1-1; D remains unclear. The CDR3 is 9 residues long. Germline CDR1 reads DFQATT; CDR2 reads SNEGSKA (reference sequence). The V end lost 7 bases, the J end lost 7 bases, and 7 bases lay between the germline ends. CDR3 in amino acids: CSGSSEAFF. The CDR3 nucleotides read TGCAGTGGCTCCAGTGAAGCTTTCTTT.

The chain uses TRBV29-1 and TRBJ2-3; D is undetermined. Trimming took off 4 bases at V and 4 bases at J, with 9 bases between the two ends. This CDR3 has 12 amino acids. CDR1 and CDR2 (germline): SQVTM, ANQGSEA. The CDR3 DNA reads TGCAGCGTTGGTAATGCAGCAGATACGCAGTATTTT. Translation gives CSVGNAADTQYF.

This sequence joins TRBV23-1 and TRBJ1-5; TRBD1 might be the D (5 bases). TRBV23-1 has ORF status, its function being uncertain. The V gene lost 0 bases and the J gene lost 4 bases, with 13 bases spanning the gap. The CDR3 is 16 amino acids. The CDR3 bases are TGCGCCAGCAGTCAATCTCCAGGGAATTGTAATCAGCCCCAGCATTTT. This translates into CASSQSPGNCNQPQHF.

V and J are TRBV14 and TRBJ2-1; 9 nucleotides align to TRBD2. The CDR3 covers 16 residues. Per germline, CDR1 SGHDN and CDR2 FVKESK. After removal of 0 bases from V and 15 bases from J, the junction contained 15 bases not matched to a gene. The CDR3 region is CASSQDRWAGGHALFF. The CDR3 DNA reads TGTGCCAGCAGCCAAGACCGCTGGGCGGGGGGGCATGCATTGTTCTTC. The full variable domain, rest sourced from reference TRBV14 and TRBJ2-1, is EAGVTQFPSHSVIEKGQTVTLRCDPISGHDNLYWYRRVMGKEIKFLLHFVKESKQDESGMPNNRFLAERTGGTYSTLKVQPAELEDSGVYFCASSQDRWAGGHALFFGPGTRLTVL.